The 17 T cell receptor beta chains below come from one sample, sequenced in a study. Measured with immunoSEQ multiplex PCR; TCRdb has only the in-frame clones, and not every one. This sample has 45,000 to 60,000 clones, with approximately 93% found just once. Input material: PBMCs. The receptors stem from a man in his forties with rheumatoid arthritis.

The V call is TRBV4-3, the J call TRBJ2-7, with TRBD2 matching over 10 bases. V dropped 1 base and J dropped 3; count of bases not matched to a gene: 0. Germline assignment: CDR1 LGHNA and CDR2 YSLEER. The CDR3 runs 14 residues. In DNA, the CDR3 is TGCGCCAGCAGCCAAGCTAGCGGGAGCTACGAGCAGTACTTC. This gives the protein CASSQASGSYEQYF.

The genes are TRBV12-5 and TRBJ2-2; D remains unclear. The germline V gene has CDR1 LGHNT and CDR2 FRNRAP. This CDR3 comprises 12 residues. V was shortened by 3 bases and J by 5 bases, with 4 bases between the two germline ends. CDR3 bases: TGTGCTAGTGGTTTTGTAACCGGGGAGCTGTTTTTT. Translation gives CASGFVTGELFF.

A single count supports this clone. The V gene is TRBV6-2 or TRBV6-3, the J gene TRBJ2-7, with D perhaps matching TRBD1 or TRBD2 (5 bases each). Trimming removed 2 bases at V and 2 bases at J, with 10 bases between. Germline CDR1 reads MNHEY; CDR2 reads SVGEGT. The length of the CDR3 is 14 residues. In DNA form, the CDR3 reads TGTGCCAGCAGTTACCCTGGGACCCCCTACGAGCAGTACTTC. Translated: CASSYPGTPYEQYF.

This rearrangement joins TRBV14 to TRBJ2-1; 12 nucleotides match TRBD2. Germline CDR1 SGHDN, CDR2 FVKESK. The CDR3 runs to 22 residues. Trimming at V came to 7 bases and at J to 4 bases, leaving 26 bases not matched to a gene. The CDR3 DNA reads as TGTGCCAGCACATCAACGTCTGGGGGGATCCTAGCGGGAGGGCCCTCTTACAATGAGCAGTTCTTC. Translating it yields CASTSTSGGILAGGPSYNEQFF.

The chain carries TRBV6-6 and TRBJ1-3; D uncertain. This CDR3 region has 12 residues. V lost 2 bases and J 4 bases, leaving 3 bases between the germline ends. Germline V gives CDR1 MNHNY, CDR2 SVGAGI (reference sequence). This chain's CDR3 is CASSYEGNTIYF. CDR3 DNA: TGTGCCAGCAGTTACGAGGGAAACACCATATATTTT.

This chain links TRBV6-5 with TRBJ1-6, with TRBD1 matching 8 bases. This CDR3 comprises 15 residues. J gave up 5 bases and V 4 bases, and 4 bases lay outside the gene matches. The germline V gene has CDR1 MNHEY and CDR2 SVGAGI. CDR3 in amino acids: CASSFDRGNNSPLHF. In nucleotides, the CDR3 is TGTGCCAGCAGTTTCGACAGGGGAAATAATTCACCCCTCCACTTT.

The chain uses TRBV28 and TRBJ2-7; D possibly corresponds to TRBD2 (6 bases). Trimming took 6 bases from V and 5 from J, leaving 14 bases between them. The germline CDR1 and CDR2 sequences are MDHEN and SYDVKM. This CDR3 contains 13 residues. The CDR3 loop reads CASSPGGKDEQYF. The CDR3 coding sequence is TGTGCCAGCAGCCCCGGGGGTAAGGACGAGCAGTACTTC.

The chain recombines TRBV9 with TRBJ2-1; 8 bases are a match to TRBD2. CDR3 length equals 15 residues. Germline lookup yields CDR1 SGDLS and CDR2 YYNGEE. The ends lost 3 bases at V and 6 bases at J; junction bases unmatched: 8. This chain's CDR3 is CASSASGSLSNEQFF. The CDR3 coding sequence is TGTGCCAGCAGCGCCAGCGGGAGCCTGAGCAATGAGCAGTTCTTC.

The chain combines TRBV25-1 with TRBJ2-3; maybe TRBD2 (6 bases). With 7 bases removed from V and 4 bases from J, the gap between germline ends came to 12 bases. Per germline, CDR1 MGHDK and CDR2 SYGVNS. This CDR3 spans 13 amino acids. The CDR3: CASKAGISDTQYF. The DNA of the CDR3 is TGTGCCAGCAAGGCGGGAATATCAGATACGCAGTATTTT.

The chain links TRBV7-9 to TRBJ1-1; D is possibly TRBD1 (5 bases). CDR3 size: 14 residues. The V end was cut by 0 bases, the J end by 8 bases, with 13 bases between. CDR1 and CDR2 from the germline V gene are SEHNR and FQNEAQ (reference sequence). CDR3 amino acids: CASSLAKWGGEAFF. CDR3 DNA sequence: TGTGCCAGCAGCTTAGCGAAGTGGGGCGGGGAAGCTTTCTTT. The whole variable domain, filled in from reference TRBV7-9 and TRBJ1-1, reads DTGVSQNPRHKITKRGQNVTFRCDPISEHNRLYWYRQTLGQGPEFLTYFQNEAQLEKSRLLSDRFSAERPKGSFSTLEIQRTEQGDSAMYLCASSLAKWGGEAFFGQGTRLTVV.

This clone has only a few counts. Here the CDR3 reads CASSLNMNTEAFF. CDR3 nucleotide sequence: TGCGCCAGCAGCTTAAACATGAACACTGAAGCTTTCTTT. The rearrangement links TRBV5-1 to TRBJ1-1, with D unresolved. The germline V gene has CDR1 SGHRS and CDR2 YFSETQ. The ends were cut back, 2 bases at V and 0 bases at J, with 5 bases in the middle. The CDR3 is made up of 13 amino acids.

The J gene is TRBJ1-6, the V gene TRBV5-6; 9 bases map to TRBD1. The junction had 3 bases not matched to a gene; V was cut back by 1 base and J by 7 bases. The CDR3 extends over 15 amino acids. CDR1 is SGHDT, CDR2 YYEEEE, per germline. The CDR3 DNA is TGTGCCAGCAGCTTGTGGGACAGGGACAATTCACCCCTCCACTTT. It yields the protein CASSLWDRDNSPLHF.

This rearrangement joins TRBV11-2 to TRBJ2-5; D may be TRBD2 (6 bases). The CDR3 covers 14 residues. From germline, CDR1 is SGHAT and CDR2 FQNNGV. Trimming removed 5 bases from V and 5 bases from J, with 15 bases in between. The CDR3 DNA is TGTGCCAGCAGCCCGACGCGGGGCCGGGAGACCCAGTACTTC. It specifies CASSPTRGRETQYF.

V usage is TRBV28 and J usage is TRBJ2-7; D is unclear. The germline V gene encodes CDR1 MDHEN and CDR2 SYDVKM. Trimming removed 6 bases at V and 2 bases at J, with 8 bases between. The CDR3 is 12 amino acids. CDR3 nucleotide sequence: TGTGCCAGCAGCCCTGGGACCTACGAGCAGTACTTC. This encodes CASSPGTYEQYF.

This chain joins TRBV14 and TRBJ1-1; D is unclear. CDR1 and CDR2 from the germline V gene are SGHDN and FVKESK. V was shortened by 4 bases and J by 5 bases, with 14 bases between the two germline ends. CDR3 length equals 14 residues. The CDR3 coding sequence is TGTGCCAGCAGCCTAACGTGGGGTTTAACTGAAGCTTTCTTT. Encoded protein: CASSLTWGLTEAFF.

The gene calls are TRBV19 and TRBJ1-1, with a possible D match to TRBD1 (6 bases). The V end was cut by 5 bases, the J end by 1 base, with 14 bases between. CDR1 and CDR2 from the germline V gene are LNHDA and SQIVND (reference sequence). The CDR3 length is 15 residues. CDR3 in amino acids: CASSDTGRRNTEAFF. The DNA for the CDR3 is TGTGCCAGTAGTGATACAGGGCGGAGGAACACTGAAGCTTTCTTT.

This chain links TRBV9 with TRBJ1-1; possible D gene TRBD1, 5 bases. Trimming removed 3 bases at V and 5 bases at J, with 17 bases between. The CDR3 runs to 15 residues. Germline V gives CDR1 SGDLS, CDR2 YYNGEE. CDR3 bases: TGTGCCAGCAGCGCCCCAGTGGGGGGTGGAACTGAAGCTTTCTTT. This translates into CASSAPVGGGTEAFF.